This TCR beta chain derives from a study of shared clonotypes between healthy human individuals. Overall study context: Each donor contributed plates that comprised three CD4 naive, three CD4 memory, two CD8 naive and one CD8 memory. Findings and caveats of the study: Relative to memory subsets, naive subsets generally showed larger estimated richness.

The germline CDR1 and CDR2 sequences are SNHLY and FYNNEI. This CDR3 contains 16 residues. V dropped 6 bases and J dropped 2 bases, with 19 bases sitting between them. CD45RO negativity and positive selection for CCR7 defined naive CD8 cells, a population that excluded terminally differentiated effector memory CD45RA+ cells. Comment on this clone: Antigen unknown.

The authors ran the assay at deep level. The table came from immunoSEQ multiplex PCR; TCRdb's copy has only in-frame clones and leaves some out. This sample carries 550,000 to 750,000 clones, around 90% of them seen once, and the ten largest clones take 24%. The sequence was collected from a man between 25 and 39 years old in good health. Input material: naive CD8+ T cells sorted from blood. The chain couples TRBV2 to TRBJ2-5, with D maybe TRBD2 (8 bases). CDR3: CASRAGRGDRQETQYF. The DNA for the CDR3 is TGTGCCAGCAGGGCGGGGCGGGGGGACAGACAAGAGACCCAGTACTTC.